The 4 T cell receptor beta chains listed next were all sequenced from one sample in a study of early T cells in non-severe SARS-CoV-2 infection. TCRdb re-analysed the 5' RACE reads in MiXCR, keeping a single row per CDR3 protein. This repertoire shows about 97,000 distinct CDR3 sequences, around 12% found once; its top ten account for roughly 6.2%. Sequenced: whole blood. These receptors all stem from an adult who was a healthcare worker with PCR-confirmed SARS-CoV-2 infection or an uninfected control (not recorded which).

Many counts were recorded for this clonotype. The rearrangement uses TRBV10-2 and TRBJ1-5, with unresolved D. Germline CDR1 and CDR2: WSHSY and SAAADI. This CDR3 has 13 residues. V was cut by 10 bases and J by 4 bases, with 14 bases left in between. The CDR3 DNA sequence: TGCGCCACCTCGGCGGGAGGGAATCAGCCCCAGCATTTT. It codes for CATSAGGNQPQHF.

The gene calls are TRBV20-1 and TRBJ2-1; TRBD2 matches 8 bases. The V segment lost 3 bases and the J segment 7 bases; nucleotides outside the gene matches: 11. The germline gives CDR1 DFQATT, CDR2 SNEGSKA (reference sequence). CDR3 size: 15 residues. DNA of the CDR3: TGCAGTGCTAGGTCAAGCGGGAGTCAGGGGAATGAGCAGTTCTTC. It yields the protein CSARSSGSQGNEQFF.

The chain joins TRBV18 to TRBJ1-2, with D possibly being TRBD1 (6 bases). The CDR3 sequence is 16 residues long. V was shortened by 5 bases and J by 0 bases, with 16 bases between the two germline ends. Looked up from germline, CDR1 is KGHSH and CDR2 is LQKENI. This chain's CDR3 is CASSITVTGANYGYTF. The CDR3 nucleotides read TGTGCCAGCTCAATCACTGTGACAGGAGCTAACTATGGCTACACCTTC. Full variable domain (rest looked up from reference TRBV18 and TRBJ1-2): NAGVMQNPRHLVRRRGQEARLRCSPMKGHSHVYWYRQLPEEGLKFMVYLQKENIIDESGMPKERFSAEFPKEGPSILRIQQVVRGDSAAYFCASSITVTGANYGYTFGSGTRLTVV.

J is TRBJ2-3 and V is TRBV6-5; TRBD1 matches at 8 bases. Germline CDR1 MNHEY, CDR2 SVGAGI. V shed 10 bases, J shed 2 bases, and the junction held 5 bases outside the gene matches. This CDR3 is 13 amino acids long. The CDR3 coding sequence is TGTGCCACCAGGACAGGGTACACAGATACGCAGTATTTT. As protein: CATRTGYTDTQYF.